This TCR beta chain stems from a study of cytomegalovirus exposure and HLA in healthy donors. Broader study findings: The authors considered a cluster of highly shared sequence variants likely to be a sequencing artifact.

CDR1 and CDR2 (germline): SGHNT, YENEEA. V dropped 0 bases and J dropped 3 bases, with 11 bases sitting between them. The CDR3 has 15 amino acids. The donors comprised healthy bone marrow donors. Vbeta (60) and Jbeta (13) primers were used in the PCR. The method was immunoSEQ multiplex PCR; TCRdb's version includes in-frame clones alone and lacks a portion of them. Here the sample spans some 180,000 clones, approximately 11% being singletons. This clone came up a few times. Its cognate antigen is unknown. The source of this sequence is a man aged 45-65 years in good health and CMV-seropositive. This sequence joins TRBV11-3 and TRBJ1-1, with D perhaps matching TRBD1 (5 bases). Sequencing was performed on PBMCs. The CDR3 loop reads CASSLDLAGDTEAFF. The CDR3 bases are TGTGCCAGCAGCTTAGATTTGGCGGGGGACACTGAAGCTTTCTTT.